This T cell receptor (beta chain) was recorded in a study of T cells after yellow fever vaccination. Background on the study: SMART-Seq v4 Ultra Low Input handled preparation of low-cell-number fractions. Regarding the study as a whole: The secondary response showed a weaker magnitude and a faster peak, day 5 versus 15. High-abundance clonotypes from the bulk population could contaminate FACS-sorted repertoires.

It was through 5'RACE template switching that TCR cDNA was made, with a universal primer site and UMIs added. TCRdb redid the calling of the 5' RACE reads with MiXCR, one entry per CDR3 protein. This sample yields hundreds of thousands of distinct CDR3 sequences, of which roughly 3.5% are seen a single time; 23% belongs to the top ten. In the case of this clonotype: The antigen is not known.

The clonotype was recovered from a man aged 18-30 years who received the YFV17D yellow fever vaccine. Material: PBMCs, obtained on the day of the yellow fever booster vaccination.

CDR3 residues: CASSPDLVSTEAFF. In nucleotides, the CDR3 is TGTGCCAGCTCACCAGATCTCGTTAGCACTGAAGCTTTCTTT. V gene TRBV18 combines with J gene TRBJ1-1; D not certain. V was cut by 2 bases and J by 4 bases, with 11 bases left in between. This CDR3 is built from 14 residues. Germline-derived CDR1 and CDR2 are KGHSH and LQKENI.